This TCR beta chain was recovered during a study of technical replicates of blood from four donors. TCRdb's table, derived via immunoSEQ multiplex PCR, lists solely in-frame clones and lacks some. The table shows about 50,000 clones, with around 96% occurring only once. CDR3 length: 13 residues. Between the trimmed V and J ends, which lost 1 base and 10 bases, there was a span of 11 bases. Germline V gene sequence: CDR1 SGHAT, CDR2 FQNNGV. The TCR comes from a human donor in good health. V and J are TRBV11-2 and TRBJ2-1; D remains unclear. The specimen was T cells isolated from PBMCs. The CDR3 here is CASSLVQVEEQFF. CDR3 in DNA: TGTGCCAGCAGCTTAGTTCAGGTCGAGGAGCAGTTCTTC.